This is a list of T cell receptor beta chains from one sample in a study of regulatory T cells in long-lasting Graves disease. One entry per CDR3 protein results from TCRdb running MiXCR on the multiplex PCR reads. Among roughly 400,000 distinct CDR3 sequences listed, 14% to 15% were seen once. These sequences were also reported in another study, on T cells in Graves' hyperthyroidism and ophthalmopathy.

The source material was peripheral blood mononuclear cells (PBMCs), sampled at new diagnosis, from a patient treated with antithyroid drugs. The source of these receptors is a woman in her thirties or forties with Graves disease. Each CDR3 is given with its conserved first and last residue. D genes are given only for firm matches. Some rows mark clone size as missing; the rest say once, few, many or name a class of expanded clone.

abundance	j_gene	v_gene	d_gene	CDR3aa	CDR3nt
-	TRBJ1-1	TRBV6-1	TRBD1	CASTSPETGGTEAFF	TGTGCCAGCACTTCACCGGAGACAGGGGGCACTGAAGCTTTCTTT
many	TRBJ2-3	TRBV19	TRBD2	CASSTLAGDTQYF	TGTGCCAGTAGTACTCTAGCGGGAGACACGCAGTATTTT
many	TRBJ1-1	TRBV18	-	CASSPAPGNTEAFF	TGTGCCAGCTCACCGGCCCCGGGGAACACTGAAGCTTTCTTT
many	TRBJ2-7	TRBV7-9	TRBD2	CASSLGAGLAKNEQYF	TGTGCCAGCAGCTTAGGTGCAGGACTAGCGAAAAACGAGCAGTACTTC
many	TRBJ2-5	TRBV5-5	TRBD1	CASSHLTGQIQETQYF	TGTGCCAGCAGCCACCTCACGGGACAGATACAAGAGACCCAGTACTTC
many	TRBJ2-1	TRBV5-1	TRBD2	CASSRNQLAGGGNEQFF	TGCGCCAGCAGCAGAAACCAACTAGCGGGAGGAGGGAATGAGCAGTTCTTC
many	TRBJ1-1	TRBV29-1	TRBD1	CSVGYRDRGWDTEAFF	TGCAGCGTGGGGTACAGGGACAGGGGATGGGACACTGAAGCTTTCTTT
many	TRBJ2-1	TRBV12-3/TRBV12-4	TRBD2	CASSNSGREINEQFF	TGTGCCAGCAGTAATAGCGGGAGAGAGATCAATGAGCAGTTCTTC
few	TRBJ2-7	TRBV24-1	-	CATSDLRAGESYEQYF	TGTGCCACCAGTGATTTGAGGGCAGGGGAGTCCTACGAGCAGTACTTC
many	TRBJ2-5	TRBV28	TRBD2	CASSLWGLAAQETQYF	TGTGCCAGCAGTTTATGGGGCCTAGCGGCCCAAGAGACCCAGTACTTC
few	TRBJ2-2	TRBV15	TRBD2	CATRTSGSNTGELFF	TGTGCCACCAGGACTAGCGGGTCGAACACCGGGGAGCTGTTTTTT
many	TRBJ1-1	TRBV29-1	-	CSVYGQLNTEAFF	TGCAGCGTTTATGGACAGCTGAACACTGAAGCTTTCTTT
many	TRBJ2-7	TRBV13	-	CASSVSNYEQYF	TGTGCCAGCAGCGTTTCTAACTACGAGCAGTACTTC
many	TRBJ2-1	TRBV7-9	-	CASGRRRDEQFF	TGTGCCAGCGGCAGGCGGCGCGACGAGCAGTTCTTC
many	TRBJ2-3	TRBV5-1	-	CASSPRMGDTQYF	TGCGCCAGCAGCCCCAGGATGGGAGATACGCAGTATTTT
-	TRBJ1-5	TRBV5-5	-	CASSSSPGYQPQHF	TGTGCCAGCAGCTCTTCCCCAGGGTATCAGCCCCAGCATTTT
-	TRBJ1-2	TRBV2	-	CASSVEASYGYTF	TGTGCCAGCAGTGTAGAGGCTAGCTATGGCTACACCTTC